This is a list of T cell receptor beta chains from one sample in a study of blood T cells in healthy people across ages. Via MiXCR, TCRdb re-called the 5' RACE reads, giving one row per CDR3 protein. The sample carries 700,000 to 800,000 distinct CDR3 sequences, about 40% recorded once. The source material was blood. Every receptor here comes from an older woman in good health. Each CDR3 is given with its conserved first and last residue. Each record gives: V gene, D gene, clone size, J gene, CDR3 DNA, CDR3 protein. D genes are given only for firm matches. The size entry is marked missing in some rows and otherwise reads once, few, many or a size class.

v_call: TRBV5-1
d_call: -
clone_size: -
j_call: TRBJ2-4
cdr3_nt: TGCGCCAGCAGCTTACGTGGGACCTACGGGCAGTACTTC
cdr3_aa: CASSLRGTYGQYF

v_call: TRBV5-1
d_call: -
clone_size: few
j_call: TRBJ2-5
cdr3_nt: TGCGCCAGCAGCTTCCGTCCGGGGGGCCTCGGAGAGACCCAGTACTTC
cdr3_aa: CASSFRPGGLGETQYF

v_call: TRBV20-1
d_call: TRBD2
clone_size: -
j_call: TRBJ2-5
cdr3_nt: TGCAGTGCTTCGACTAGCATGGAGCAGTACTTC
cdr3_aa: CSASTSMEQYF

v_call: TRBV5-1
d_call: TRBD1
clone_size: -
j_call: TRBJ2-1
cdr3_nt: TGCGCCAGCAGCTTAGGACAGGGTCTGTACGATGAGCAGTTCTTC
cdr3_aa: CASSLGQGLYDEQFF

v_call: TRBV7-2
d_call: -
clone_size: -
j_call: TRBJ2-1
cdr3_nt: TGTGCCAGCAGCATAGCAGGGTTGGCGGCGGATGAGCAGTTCTTC
cdr3_aa: CASSIAGLAADEQFF

v_call: TRBV28
d_call: TRBD2
clone_size: -
j_call: TRBJ2-1
cdr3_nt: TGTGCCAGCAGTTCGGGGGACTACCAAAGTGGTGAGCAGTTCTTC
cdr3_aa: CASSSGDYQSGEQFF

v_call: TRBV6-1
d_call: TRBD1
clone_size: few
j_call: TRBJ1-5
cdr3_nt: TGTGCCAGCCAGGGGGTCCACAATCAGCCCCAGCATTTT
cdr3_aa: CASQGVHNQPQHF

v_call: TRBV11-2
d_call: TRBD2
clone_size: few
j_call: TRBJ2-7
cdr3_nt: TGTGCCAGCAGCTTTAGCGGGGGTGGGTCCTACAATGAGCAGTACTTC
cdr3_aa: CASSFSGGGSYNEQYF

v_call: TRBV11-1
d_call: -
clone_size: -
j_call: TRBJ2-3
cdr3_nt: TGTGCCAGCAGCATGTGGAGGGGGTCCACCGACACAGATACGCAGTATTTT
cdr3_aa: CASSMWRGSTDTDTQYF

v_call: TRBV5-1
d_call: -
clone_size: few
j_call: TRBJ1-6
cdr3_nt: TGCGCCAGCAGCAGCGGCGGCGTCGCCTCCTATAATTCACCCCTCCACTTT
cdr3_aa: CASSSGGVASYNSPLHF

v_call: TRBV5-1
d_call: -
clone_size: few
j_call: TRBJ2-4
cdr3_nt: TGCGCCAGTTCTTCTACCGGGGGCTTTCAAAACATTCAGTACTTC
cdr3_aa: CASSSTGGFQNIQYF

v_call: TRBV9
d_call: -
clone_size: -
j_call: TRBJ2-5
cdr3_nt: TGTGCCAGCAGCGTCACCGGGACAACTATCGAGACCCAGTACTTC
cdr3_aa: CASSVTGTTIETQYF

v_call: TRBV5-4
d_call: -
clone_size: -
j_call: TRBJ2-5
cdr3_nt: TGTGCCAGCAGCTTGGTTCCAGTTATCCAAGAGACCCAGTACTTC
cdr3_aa: CASSLVPVIQETQYF

v_call: TRBV3-1
d_call: -
clone_size: few
j_call: TRBJ1-2
cdr3_nt: TGTGCCAGCAGCCAAGACGCAGCGCCCGTCTATGGCTACACCTTC
cdr3_aa: CASSQDAAPVYGYTF

v_call: TRBV29-1
d_call: -
clone_size: -
j_call: TRBJ1-2
cdr3_nt: TGCAGCGTTGTATTCGGGGGCATGGGGGCCTATGGCTACACCTTC
cdr3_aa: CSVVFGGMGAYGYTF

v_call: TRBV3-1
d_call: TRBD2
clone_size: -
j_call: TRBJ2-1
cdr3_nt: TGTGCCAGCAGCCAGACTAGCGGGAGTTTGGAGACCCAGTTCTTC
cdr3_aa: CASSQTSGSLETQFF

v_call: TRBV18
d_call: -
clone_size: -
j_call: TRBJ2-5
cdr3_nt: TGTGCCAGCTCACGACAGGATCAAGAGACCCAGTACTTC
cdr3_aa: CASSRQDQETQYF

v_call: TRBV27
d_call: -
clone_size: -
j_call: TRBJ1-2
cdr3_nt: TGCACCAGCAGTTTGCTACAGGGCTTGAACTATGGCTACACCTTC
cdr3_aa: CTSSLLQGLNYGYTF

v_call: TRBV7-9
d_call: TRBD2
clone_size: few
j_call: TRBJ2-1
cdr3_nt: TGTGCCAGCAGCTTAGGAGCGGGGGGGCCGGATGAGCAGTTCTTC
cdr3_aa: CASSLGAGGPDEQFF

v_call: TRBV20-1
d_call: -
clone_size: few
j_call: TRBJ2-1
cdr3_nt: TGCAGTGCTGGAGCTAGGGGGGTCGGGGACAATGAGCAGTTCTTC
cdr3_aa: CSAGARGVGDNEQFF

v_call: TRBV5-1
d_call: -
clone_size: -
j_call: TRBJ2-1
cdr3_nt: TGCGCCAGCAGCGAGACAGCTAGCTCCTACAATGAGCAGTTCTTC
cdr3_aa: CASSETASSYNEQFF

v_call: TRBV18
d_call: -
clone_size: -
j_call: TRBJ2-5
cdr3_nt: TGTGCCAGCTCAGACGGGGACCAAGAGACCCAGTACTTC
cdr3_aa: CASSDGDQETQYF

v_call: TRBV12-3/TRBV12-4
d_call: -
clone_size: many
j_call: TRBJ2-1
cdr3_nt: TGTGCCAGCAGCTTAACCGGGAGCTCCTACAATGAGCAGTTCTTC
cdr3_aa: CASSLTGSSYNEQFF

v_call: TRBV20-1
d_call: TRBD2
clone_size: few
j_call: TRBJ2-1
cdr3_nt: TGCAGTGCCCTCCCACCGGGACTAGCGAGCAATGAGCAGTTCTTC
cdr3_aa: CSALPPGLASNEQFF

v_call: TRBV24-1
d_call: -
clone_size: few
j_call: TRBJ2-7
cdr3_nt: TGTGCCACCAGTGCCGAACCGGGACACAGCTCCTACGAGCAGTACTTC
cdr3_aa: CATSAEPGHSSYEQYF

v_call: TRBV27
d_call: -
clone_size: once
j_call: TRBJ1-4
cdr3_nt: TGTGCCAGCAGCTACAGGGACCCGGGTGAAAAACTGTTTTTT
cdr3_aa: CASSYRDPGEKLFF

v_call: TRBV7-2
d_call: -
clone_size: many
j_call: TRBJ2-3
cdr3_nt: TGTGCCAGCAGCTTGGCTCGCACGGATACGCAGTATTTT
cdr3_aa: CASSLARTDTQYF

v_call: TRBV10-3
d_call: -
clone_size: few
j_call: TRBJ2-1
cdr3_nt: TGTGCCATCAGTGGTCTCTTGAATGAGCAGTTCTTC
cdr3_aa: CAISGLLNEQFF

v_call: TRBV20-1
d_call: -
clone_size: -
j_call: TRBJ2-5
cdr3_nt: TGCAGTGCTAGAGACGGGGCATACCCAGCCCAAGAGACCCAGTACTTC
cdr3_aa: CSARDGAYPAQETQYF

v_call: TRBV20-1
d_call: -
clone_size: -
j_call: TRBJ1-2
cdr3_nt: TGCAGTGCTAGAGTTGGCCAGGACAATAACTATGGCTACACCTTC
cdr3_aa: CSARVGQDNNYGYTF

v_call: TRBV7-2
d_call: -
clone_size: -
j_call: TRBJ2-1
cdr3_nt: TGTGCCAGCAGCTCGGGGACCGGCCGGAAAAACAATGAGCAGTTCTTC
cdr3_aa: CASSSGTGRKNNEQFF

v_call: TRBV6-4
d_call: -
clone_size: -
j_call: TRBJ2-1
cdr3_nt: TGTGCCAGCAGCGAACAAGGGGGTGAGCAGTTCTTC
cdr3_aa: CASSEQGGEQFF

v_call: TRBV7-9
d_call: TRBD1
clone_size: -
j_call: TRBJ2-7
cdr3_nt: TGTGCCAGCAGGCCGGGGACAGCAACCTACGAGCAGTACTTC
cdr3_aa: CASRPGTATYEQYF

v_call: TRBV3-1
d_call: -
clone_size: many
j_call: TRBJ2-7
cdr3_nt: TGTGCCAGCAGTCCTTCCGGGACCTACGAGCAGTACTTC
cdr3_aa: CASSPSGTYEQYF

v_call: TRBV6-6
d_call: -
clone_size: -
j_call: TRBJ2-1
cdr3_nt: TGTGCCAGCAGTTCCGCTTTGAAGGAGCAGTTCTTC
cdr3_aa: CASSSALKEQFF

v_call: TRBV4-3
d_call: -
clone_size: few
j_call: TRBJ2-1
cdr3_nt: TGCGCCAGCAGCCAAGACAGCGGTGAGCAGTTCTTC
cdr3_aa: CASSQDSGEQFF

v_call: TRBV6-2/TRBV6-3
d_call: -
clone_size: few
j_call: TRBJ1-5
cdr3_nt: TGTGCCAGCAGTTACTCGAGGGGAGACAGCAATCAGCCCCAGCATTTT
cdr3_aa: CASSYSRGDSNQPQHF

v_call: TRBV9
d_call: TRBD2
clone_size: -
j_call: TRBJ2-5
cdr3_nt: TGTGCCAGCAGCCCGGGGGCGGGGGGGTTTGGAGAGACCCAGTACTTC
cdr3_aa: CASSPGAGGFGETQYF

v_call: TRBV29-1
d_call: -
clone_size: many
j_call: TRBJ2-7
cdr3_nt: TGCAGCGTCAATTGGGCCTACGAGCAGTACTTC
cdr3_aa: CSVNWAYEQYF

v_call: TRBV5-1
d_call: -
clone_size: -
j_call: TRBJ2-3
cdr3_nt: TGCGCCAGCAGCTTGCCGGGGGGCCCAGATACGCAGTATTTT
cdr3_aa: CASSLPGGPDTQYF

v_call: TRBV6-2/TRBV6-3
d_call: TRBD2
clone_size: -
j_call: TRBJ2-3
cdr3_nt: TGTGCCAGCAGTTATAGAGCGGGAGGGAGAGATACGCAGTATTTT
cdr3_aa: CASSYRAGGRDTQYF